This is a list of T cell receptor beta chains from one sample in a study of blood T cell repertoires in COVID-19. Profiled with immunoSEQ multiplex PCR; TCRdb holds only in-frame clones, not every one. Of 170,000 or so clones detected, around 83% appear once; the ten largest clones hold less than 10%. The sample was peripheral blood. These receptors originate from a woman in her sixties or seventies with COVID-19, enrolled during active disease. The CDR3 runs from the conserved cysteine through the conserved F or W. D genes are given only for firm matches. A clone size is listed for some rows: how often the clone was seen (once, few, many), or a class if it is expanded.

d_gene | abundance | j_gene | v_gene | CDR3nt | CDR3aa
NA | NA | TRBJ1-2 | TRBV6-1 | TGTGCCAGCAGTGAAGGCGAAGCTAGCTATGGCTACACCTTC | CASSEGEASYGYTF
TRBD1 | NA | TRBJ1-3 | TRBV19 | TGTGCCAGTAGTACACGGGACAGGGCAATTGGAAACACCATATATTTT | CASSTRDRAIGNTIYF
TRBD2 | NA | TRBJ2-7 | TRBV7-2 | TGTGCCAGCAGCTTAGGAGGACTAGTCTACGAGCAGTACTTC | CASSLGGLVYEQYF
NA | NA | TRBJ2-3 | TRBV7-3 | TGTGCCAGCAGCTTAACATTGGCAGAGGCAGATACGCAGTATTTT | CASSLTLAEADTQYF
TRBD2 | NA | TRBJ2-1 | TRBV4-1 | TGCGCCAGCAGCCAAGAAGGGACTAGCGGGAGTTTATCCTACAATGAGCAGTTCTTC | CASSQEGTSGSLSYNEQFF
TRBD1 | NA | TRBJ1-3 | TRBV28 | TGTGCCAGCAGCTCTGACAGGGATCGGGCTGGAAACACCATATATTTT | CASSSDRDRAGNTIYF
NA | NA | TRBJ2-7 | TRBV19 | TGTGCCAGTAGTATTCAGGTGGCCTCCGAGCAGTACTTC | CASSIQVASEQYF
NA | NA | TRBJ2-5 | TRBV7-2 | TGTGCCAGCAGCTTAGCGTTTGCAGGGGCCCAGGAGACCCAGTACTTC | CASSLAFAGAQETQYF
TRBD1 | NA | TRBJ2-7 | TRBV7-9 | TGTGCCAGCAGCTTAGCCGGGACAGGGTCAAGGTACGAGCAGTACTTC | CASSLAGTGSRYEQYF
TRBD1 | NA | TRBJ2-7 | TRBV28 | TGTGCCAGCAGAGTTTTTTTACAGGGGTACGAGCAGTACTTC | CASRVFLQGYEQYF
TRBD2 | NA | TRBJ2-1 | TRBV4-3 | TGCGCCAGCGGCCCAGCGGGGGTGGCTACCAATGAGCAGTTCTTC | CASGPAGVATNEQFF
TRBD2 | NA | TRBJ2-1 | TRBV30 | TGTGCCTGGGGGTTGGGACTAGCGGTCAATGAGCAGTTCTTC | CAWGLGLAVNEQFF
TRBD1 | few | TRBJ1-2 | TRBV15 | TGTGCCACCAGCAGGGACAGGGAGAATGGCTACACCTTC | CATSRDRENGYTF
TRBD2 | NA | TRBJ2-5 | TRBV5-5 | TGTGCCAGCAGCTTGTACCTTGTTAGCGGGGGCAATTTAGTGTCCCAGTACTTC | CASSLYLVSGGNLVSQYF
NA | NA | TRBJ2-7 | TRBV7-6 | TGTGCCAGCAGCCCCTCTGGGAGGGAGGGGGCCTACGAGCAGTACTTC | CASSPSGREGAYEQYF
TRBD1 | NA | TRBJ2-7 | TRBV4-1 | TGCGCCAGCAGCCTCGGGACAGGGGCTAACGAGCAGTACTTC | CASSLGTGANEQYF
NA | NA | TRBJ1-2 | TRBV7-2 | TGTGCCAGCAGCTTGCAGGGAACCTATGGCTACACCTTC | CASSLQGTYGYTF
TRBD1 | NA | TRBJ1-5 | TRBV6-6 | TGTGCCAGCAGTCCCAGGGGGCTCATAGAGTCTAGCAATCAGCCCCAGCATTTT | CASSPRGLIESSNQPQHF
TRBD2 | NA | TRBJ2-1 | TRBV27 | TGTGCCAGCAGTGGTGGCGGGAGTTATTACAATGAGCAGTTCTTC | CASSGGGSYYNEQFF
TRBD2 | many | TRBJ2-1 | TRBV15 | TGTGCCACCAGGACTAGCGGGAGGAATGAGCAGTTCTTC | CATRTSGRNEQFF
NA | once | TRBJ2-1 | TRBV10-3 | TGTGCCATCAGTGAGTATGTGGGGCGGCAGTTCTTC | CAISEYVGRQFF
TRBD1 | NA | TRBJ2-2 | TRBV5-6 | TGTGCCAGCAGCCCAACCGGGACAGGGGGCACCGGGGAGCTGTTTTTT | CASSPTGTGGTGELFF
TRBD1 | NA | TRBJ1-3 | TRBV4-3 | TGCGCCAGCAGCCAGGACCCAGGGGGTTCTGGAAACACCATATATTTT | CASSQDPGGSGNTIYF
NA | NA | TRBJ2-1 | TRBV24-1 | TGTGCCACCAGTGACCCGACAAACCTCTCCTACAATGAGCAGTTCTTC | CATSDPTNLSYNEQFF
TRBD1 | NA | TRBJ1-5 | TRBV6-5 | TGTGCCAGCAGTTCGTCGGGACAGGGTTTTGATCAGCCCCAGCATTTT | CASSSSGQGFDQPQHF
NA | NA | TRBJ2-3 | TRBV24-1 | TGTGCCACCAGTGATTCCGACCCCACAGGTGATACGCAGTATTTT | CATSDSDPTGDTQYF
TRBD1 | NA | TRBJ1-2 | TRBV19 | TGTGCCACCTCAGACTGGACAGGTCCCTATGGCTACACCTTC | CATSDWTGPYGYTF
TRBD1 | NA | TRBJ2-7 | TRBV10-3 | TGTGCCATCGAGGGGACAGGGGGCAACGAGCAGTACTTC | CAIEGTGGNEQYF
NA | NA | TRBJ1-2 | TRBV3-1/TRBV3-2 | TGTGCCAGCAGCCAAGCCGGTGGCTACACCTTC | CASSQAGGYTF
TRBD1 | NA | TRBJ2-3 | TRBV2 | TGTGCCAGCAGCGGACCCGGGACAGGGAGCGATACGCAGTATTTT | CASSGPGTGSDTQYF
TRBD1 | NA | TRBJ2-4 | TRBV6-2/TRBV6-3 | TGTGCCAGCAGCCCAGGGGGAAGCGGAAACATTCAGTACTTC | CASSPGGSGNIQYF
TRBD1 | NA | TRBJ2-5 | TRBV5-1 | TGCGCCAGCAGCTTGGGGACAGGGGCTGAAGAGACCCAGTACTTC | CASSLGTGAEETQYF
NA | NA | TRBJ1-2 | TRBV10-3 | TGTGCCATCAGTGAAGTCCCGATGAGTCATGGCTACACCTTC | CAISEVPMSHGYTF
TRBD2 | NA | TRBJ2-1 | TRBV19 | TGTGCCAGTAGCCCACCTAACGGGAGGGGTTCCTACAATGAGCAGTTCTTC | CASSPPNGRGSYNEQFF
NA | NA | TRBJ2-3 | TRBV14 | TGTGCCAGCAGCCCAGAGGGCTACCTCACAGATACGCAGTATTTT | CASSPEGYLTDTQYF
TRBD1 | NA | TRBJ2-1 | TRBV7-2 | TGTGCCAGCAGCCCATGGTCAGGGGGTCGTAGCTCCTACAATGAGCAGTTCTTC | CASSPWSGGRSSYNEQFF
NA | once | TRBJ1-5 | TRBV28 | TGTGCCAGCAGTTTAGCAGGGGTGAGCAATCAGCCCCAGCATTTT | CASSLAGVSNQPQHF
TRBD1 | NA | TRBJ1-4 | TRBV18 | TGTGCCAGCTCACCACAGACGGGGGACAGGGGTGAAAAACTGTTTTTT | CASSPQTGDRGEKLFF
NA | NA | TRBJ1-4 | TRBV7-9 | TGTGCCAGCAGCTTAAACATGGCGAGGGAAAAACTGTTTTTT | CASSLNMAREKLFF